This entry lists 28 T cell receptor beta chains sequenced from one sample in a study of T cell responses to AZD1222 COVID-19 vaccine. This table comes from immunoSEQ multiplex PCR, and its TCRdb copy is limited to in-frame clones, with some not included. Altogether more than 150,000 clones are present, roughly nine tenths being singletons, with the ten largest covering 3% to 3.5%. This material consisted of peripheral blood, taken 28 days after the second AZD1222 dose. These receptors were taken from an adult who received the AZD1222 COVID-19 vaccine.

The V call is TRBV11-3, the J call TRBJ1-4; D perhaps matches TRBD1 (5 bases). Germline values: CDR1 SGHNT, CDR2 YENEEA. The CDR3 has 17 residues. V was trimmed by 5 bases and J by 4 bases, leaving 20 bases between them. Here the CDR3 DNA reads TGTGCCAGCAGCCCGCGACCGCCGGGACGGCATAATGAAAAACTGTTTTTT. Its translation is CASSPRPPGRHNEKLFF.

J is TRBJ1-2 and V is TRBV19; no reliable D call. CDR1 and CDR2 (germline): LNHDA, SQIVND (reference sequence). The CDR3 totals 15 residues. V was pared by 2 bases and J by 2 bases, with 12 bases between. The DNA of the CDR3 is TGTGCCAGTAGTATAACGGGGATCAACAACTATGGCTACACCTTC. It encodes CASSITGINNYGYTF.

This rearrangement joins TRBV19 to TRBJ2-3; 9 bases line up with TRBD1. J gave up 3 bases and V 6 bases, and 7 bases lay outside the gene matches. The length of the CDR3 is 15 residues. Germline V gives CDR1 LNHDA, CDR2 SQIVND (reference sequence). Here the CDR3 DNA reads TGTGCCAGTAGCTACGGGACAGGGAGTACAGATACGCAGTATTTT. This gives the protein CASSYGTGSTDTQYF.

V is TRBV14 and J is TRBJ2-1, with 9 bases that match TRBD2. Germline V gene sequence: CDR1 SGHDN, CDR2 FVKESK. V gave up 0 bases and J gave up 8 bases; unmatched junction bases: 17. The CDR3 is made up of 19 amino acids. CDR3 sequence: CASSQEGSGVTSGVHEQFF. The CDR3 nucleotides read TGTGCCAGCAGCCAAGAAGGGAGTGGGGTGACTAGCGGTGTTCATGAGCAGTTCTTC.

The chain employs TRBV11-3 and TRBJ2-7; TRBD1 agrees at 7 bases. Germline assignment: CDR1 SGHNT and CDR2 YENEEA. Unmatched junction bases numbered 5, after V lost 0 bases and J lost 3 bases. The CDR3 contains 15 residues. Here the CDR3 DNA reads TGTGCCAGCAGCTTAGAAGTGACAGGGATCTACGAGCAGTACTTC. Its protein product is CASSLEVTGIYEQYF.

The rearrangement joins TRBV3-1 (or the pseudogene TRBV3-2) to TRBJ2-7; no reliable D call. Germline values: CDR1 LGHDT, CDR2 YNNKEL (reference sequence). V lost 6 bases, J lost 2 bases, and 8 bases lay in between. CDR3 length equals 12 residues. CDR3 bases: TGTGCCAGCAGGGGAAGCCCCTACGAGCAGTACTTC. Amino acids: CASRGSPYEQYF.

J is TRBJ2-7 and V is TRBV5-1; no definite D call. Germline CDR1 and CDR2: SGHRS and YFSETQ. Trimming cost V 0 bases and J 3 bases, with 7 bases left between them. This CDR3 contains 13 residues. The DNA for the CDR3 is TGCGCCAGCAGCTTGGGGGTGCTCTACGAGCAGTACTTC. This gives the protein CASSLGVLYEQYF.

The J gene is TRBJ2-5, the V gene TRBV5-1; 7 bases line up with TRBD1. Germline V gene lookup returns CDR1 SGHRS and CDR2 YFSETQ. The J segment lost 5 bases and the V segment lost 3 bases, leaving 4 bases of the junction unmatched. This CDR3 region has 13 residues. DNA of the CDR3: TGCGCCAGCAGCTCAAGGACAGGCGAGACCCAGTACTTC. Translation gives CASSSRTGETQYF.

This clone turned up a few times. The V gene is TRBV4-1, the J gene TRBJ2-1, with TRBD2 as a possible D gene (6 bases). V was trimmed by 5 bases and J by 5 bases, leaving 16 bases between them. This CDR3 comprises 15 residues. Germline V lookup: CDR1 MGHRA, CDR2 YSYEKL. CDR3 amino acids: CASSGGLFNHNEQFF. DNA for the CDR3: TGCGCCAGCAGCGGAGGGCTGTTCAATCACAATGAGCAGTTCTTC.

This clone has just one count. J is TRBJ1-2 and V is TRBV6-5; TRBD1 is a possible D gene (5 bases). V lost 4 bases, J lost 8 bases, and 11 bases lay in between. The length of the CDR3 is 12 residues. The V gene's germline CDR1 is MNHEY and CDR2 SVGAGI. The CDR3 sequence: CASSSLGGGYTF. The DNA for the CDR3 is TGTGCCAGCAGTTCCCTCGGGGGGGGCTACACCTTC.

Only one count was recorded for this clone. CDR3 sequence: CASSPGMSQPQHF. CDR3 sequence (DNA): TGTGCCAGCTCACCAGGGATGAGTCAGCCCCAGCATTTT. The J gene is TRBJ1-5, the V gene TRBV18; D not certain. CDR1 is KGHSH and CDR2 is LQKENI in the germline V gene. The V end lost 2 bases, the J end lost 6 bases, and 8 bases lay between the germline ends. This CDR3 has 13 amino acids.

The genes are TRBV30 and TRBJ1-5; D is unclear. The CDR3 runs to 13 residues. V lost 2 bases and J 6 bases, leaving 11 bases between the germline ends. Germline assignment: CDR1 GTSNPN and CDR2 SVGIG (reference sequence). Here the CDR3 reads CAWSPKGVQPQHF. CDR3 bases: TGTGCCTGGAGTCCCAAAGGCGTTCAGCCCCAGCATTTT.

About this clone: An end of the junction does not agree with germline; a read error may underlie this. The CDR3 coding sequence is TGTGCCAGCAGCTTAAAGCGGGGGCCTGAGGGACAGAAATATTCTGGTCGCCCCTTC. Translation: CASSLKRGPEGQKYSGRPF. This sequence joins TRBV7-9 and TRBJ2-7; perhaps TRBD2 as D (8 bases). Germline V gene lookup returns CDR1 SEHNR and CDR2 FQNEAQ (reference sequence). The CDR3 has 19 residues.

This chain connects TRBV5-4 to TRBJ2-3, with D possibly TRBD2 on 7 matching bases. The CDR3 covers 16 residues. V lost 4 bases, J lost 0 bases, and 15 bases lay in between. Looked up from germline, CDR1 is SGHNT and CDR2 is YYREEE (reference sequence). CDR3 in amino acids: CASSRGRERSTDTQYF. The CDR3 DNA reads TGTGCCAGCAGCCGGGGGCGGGAGAGGAGCACAGATACGCAGTATTTT.

This chain connects TRBV27 to TRBJ2-7; weak D call: TRBD1 (5 bases). CDR1 MNHEY and CDR2 SMNVEV come from the germline V gene (reference sequence). The CDR3 is 14 residues long. Deletions cut 6 bases from V and 5 bases from J, with 17 bases between. The CDR3 sequence: CASSTKRGSDEQYF. The CDR3 DNA reads as TGTGCCAGCAGCACCAAAAGGGGATCGGACGAGCAGTACTTC.

This clone appeared once. CDR3 in amino acids: CASSYELAREGSYNEQFF. The CDR3 DNA sequence: TGTGCCAGCAGTTACGAGTTAGCGCGGGAGGGTTCCTACAATGAGCAGTTCTTC. The chain uses TRBV6-2 or TRBV6-3 and TRBJ2-1; 9 bases are a match to TRBD2. With V trimmed by 2 bases and J by 1 base, 9 bases remained unmatched. The CDR3 is 18 amino acids. Germline CDR1 reads MNHEY; CDR2 reads SVGEGT.

This clone was detected once. V is TRBV24-1 and J is TRBJ2-1, with 9 bases fitting TRBD2. The CDR3 length is 16 residues. CDR1 is KGHDR, CDR2 SFDVKD, per germline. The J segment lost 6 bases and the V segment lost 3 bases, leaving 8 bases of the junction unmatched. The CDR3 DNA reads as TGTGCCACCAGTGATGGCTGGGCGGGAGGGGGCAATGAGCAGTTCTTC. Its translation: CATSDGWAGGGNEQFF.

The V and J genes are TRBV5-6 and TRBJ2-3; 9 bases are shared with TRBD2. The CDR3 totals 19 residues. Germline values: CDR1 SGHDT, CDR2 YYEEEE. The trim removed 4 bases at V and 2 bases at J, leaving 17 bases unmatched. The CDR3 spells CASSRRGTSLGGTTDTQYF. The CDR3 nucleotides read TGTGCCAGCAGCCGGCGGGGGACTAGCTTAGGGGGAACCACAGATACGCAGTATTTT. The variable domain in full, with the rest retrieved from reference TRBV5-6 and TRBJ2-3, is DAGVTQSPTHLIKTRGQQVTLRCSPKSGHDTVSWYQQALGQGPQFIFQYYEEEERQRGNFPDRFSGHQFPNYSSELNVNALLLGDSALYLCASSRRGTSLGGTTDTQYFGPGTRLTVL.

The rearrangement uses TRBV30 and TRBJ2-4; D might be TRBD2 (6 bases). Trimming removed 2 bases from V and 9 bases from J, with 17 bases in between. Germline V CDR1 and CDR2: GTSNPN, SVGIG (reference sequence). This CDR3 region has 14 residues. The CDR3 DNA sequence: TGTGCCTGGAGTCCGCAGGACGCCGGGGGCATTCAGTACTTC. Its protein product is CAWSPQDAGGIQYF.

This sequence joins TRBV29-1 and TRBJ2-7; 16 nucleotides align to TRBD2. Germline values: CDR1 SQVTM, CDR2 ANQGSEA. This CDR3 region has 13 residues. Trimming cost V 6 bases and J 7 bases; bases outside gene matches: 3. DNA for the CDR3: TGCAGCGTGGGACTAGCGGGAGGGAGTGAGCAGTACTTC. Residues: CSVGLAGGSEQYF.

The CDR3 protein is CASSLDGGNQPQHF. The CDR3 bases are TGTGCCAGCAGCTTAGATGGGGGGAATCAGCCCCAGCATTTT. The chain couples TRBV11-2 to TRBJ1-5, with D possibly being TRBD1 (5 bases). The CDR3 sequence is 14 residues long. Germline CDR1 reads SGHAT; CDR2 reads FQNNGV. V gave up 0 bases and J gave up 4 bases, with 7 bases separating them.

This clone was observed a few times. This chain connects TRBV28 to TRBJ1-1, with a tentative D call TRBD1 (5 bases). The V gene's germline CDR1 is MDHEN and CDR2 SYDVKM. The CDR3 has 12 residues. Trimming removed 3 bases from V and 9 bases from J, with 11 bases in between. CDR3 amino acids: CASSLSTVKAFF. The DNA for the CDR3 is TGTGCCAGCAGTTTGTCGACAGTTAAAGCTTTCTTT.

The chain has TRBV19 and TRBJ2-7, with D possibly TRBD2 on 6 matching bases. The CDR3 sequence is 14 residues long. Germline V lookup: CDR1 LNHDA, CDR2 SQIVND (reference sequence). Deletions cut 3 bases from V and 1 base from J, with 10 bases between. Here the CDR3 DNA reads TGTGCCAGTAGTATTCAGGGAGGATCCTACGAGCAGTACTTC. This sequence encodes CASSIQGGSYEQYF.

The V and J genes are TRBV18 and TRBJ2-7, with a possible D match to TRBD2 (6 bases). CDR3 length: 14 amino acids. V gave up 6 bases and J gave up 7 bases, with 19 bases separating them. From germline, CDR1 is KGHSH and CDR2 LQKENI. CDR3 loop: CASSSVEAGGEQYF. CDR3 nucleotide sequence: TGTGCCAGCTCCTCCGTCGAAGCCGGGGGAGAGCAGTACTTC.

The chain carries TRBV2 and TRBJ2-2; 7 bases align to TRBD2. Trimming at V came to 0 bases and at J to 3 bases, leaving 4 bases not matched to a gene. The germline V gene has CDR1 SNHLY and CDR2 FYNNEI. The CDR3 covers 16 residues. The CDR3 sequence is CASSEASSGHTGELFF. CDR3 in DNA: TGTGCCAGCAGTGAAGCGAGTAGCGGGCACACCGGGGAGCTGTTTTTT. The whole variable domain, remainder taken from reference TRBV2 and TRBJ2-2, is EPEVTQTPSHQVTQMGQEVILRCVPISNHLYFYWYRQILGQKVEFLVSFYNNEISEKSEIFDDQFSVERPDGSNFTLKIRSTKLEDSAMYFCASSEASSGHTGELFFGEGSRLTVL.

This chain uses TRBV15 with TRBJ2-1; 8 nucleotides match TRBD2. The CDR3 contains 15 residues. The V gene's germline CDR1 is LNHNV and CDR2 YYDKDF (reference sequence). The trim removed 3 bases at V and 9 bases at J, leaving 10 bases unmatched. The CDR3 sequence: CATSRGLVMAGEQFF. Here the CDR3 DNA reads TGTGCCACCAGCAGGGGACTAGTTATGGCCGGTGAGCAGTTCTTC.

The V gene is TRBV12-3 or TRBV12-4, the J gene TRBJ1-3; no clear D gene. The length of the CDR3 is 12 residues. Between the trimmed V and J ends, which lost 3 bases and 0 bases, there was a span of 0 bases. CDR3 residues: CASSFSGNTIYF. CDR3 in DNA: TGTGCCAGCAGTTTCTCTGGAAACACCATATATTTT.

The chain joins TRBV5-1 to TRBJ2-7; D may be TRBD2 (7 bases). Trimming cost V 4 bases and J 3 bases, with 17 bases left between them. Germline V gives CDR1 SGHRS, CDR2 YFSETQ. This CDR3 has 15 amino acids. For the CDR3, the DNA is TGCGCCAGCAGCCCCCGGGGGGACATTCGCTACGAGCAGTACTTC. It is translated as CASSPRGDIRYEQYF.